Listed below are T cell receptor beta chains from one sample, sequenced in a study of T-cell reconstitution after alpha-beta-depleted transplantation in children. MiXCR, run by TCRdb on the PCR reads, gives a single entry per CDR3 protein. The table includes about 540,000 distinct CDR3 sequences, 15% to 20% detected once. This sample comprised PBMCs from the stem cell graft donor, obtained from the stem cell graft. These receptors were taken from a human donor who donated a stem cell graft to a child with acute lymphoblastic leukemia. CDR3s leave out the opening cysteine and the closing phenylalanine or tryptophan. A D gene is named only where the DNA matches it firmly.

D: .
V: TRBV12-3/TRBV12-4
J: TRBJ1-2
CDR3: ASSLRQVSNYGYT

D: .
V: TRBV5-6
J: TRBJ2-1
CDR3: ASSSLVGNEQF

D: .
V: TRBV29-1
J: TRBJ2-7
CDR3: SVESGESYEQY

D: .
V: TRBV5-6
J: TRBJ2-2
CDR3: ASSPRAGSNTGELF

D: TRBD2
V: TRBV5-1
J: TRBJ2-1
CDR3: ASSIWGGSAGGLSSYNEQF

D: .
V: TRBV7-9
J: TRBJ2-6
CDR3: ASSLGQAGANVLT

D: .
V: TRBV7-6
J: TRBJ2-1
CDR3: ASSLLLGDNEQF

D: .
V: TRBV20-1
J: TRBJ2-4
CDR3: SAEENIQY

D: .
V: TRBV5-1
J: TRBJ2-3
CDR3: ASSQLVSDTQY

D: .
V: TRBV12-3/TRBV12-4
J: TRBJ2-7
CDR3: ASSDNSYEQY

D: .
V: TRBV20-1
J: TRBJ2-1
CDR3: SARVGPPYNEQF

D: .
V: TRBV6-2/TRBV6-3
J: TRBJ1-6
CDR3: ASLGPAGAYNSPLH

D: TRBD2
V: TRBV15
J: TRBJ2-3
CDR3: ATSRGASGSLNTQY

D: TRBD2
V: TRBV2
J: TRBJ2-7
CDR3: ASSEPGGVGEQY

D: .
V: TRBV7-3
J: TRBJ2-2
CDR3: ASSLSAAGTTGELF

D: .
V: TRBV3-1
J: TRBJ1-4
CDR3: ASSQGTFSTNEKLF

D: .
V: TRBV20-1
J: TRBJ1-1
CDR3: SASAGWTVNTEAF

D: TRBD1
V: TRBV2
J: TRBJ1-5
CDR3: ASRWDRANNQPQH

D: .
V: TRBV7-9
J: TRBJ1-1
CDR3: ASSLGETEAF

D: TRBD1
V: TRBV7-9
J: TRBJ1-4
CDR3: ASRRQGTTNEKLF

D: TRBD2
V: TRBV12-3/TRBV12-4
J: TRBJ2-1
CDR3: ASRIAGGGNEQF

D: .
V: TRBV5-1
J: TRBJ2-7
CDR3: ASSGDSRYEQY

D: .
V: TRBV20-1
J: TRBJ2-3
CDR3: SAGSPGGDTQY

D: TRBD1
V: TRBV27
J: TRBJ2-5
CDR3: ASSQPRQGRQTQY

D: .
V: TRBV30
J: TRBJ2-2
CDR3: AWSVRTGELF

D: .
V: TRBV7-2
J: TRBJ2-7
CDR3: ASSFLRVGGEQY

D: .
V: TRBV7-9
J: TRBJ2-1
CDR3: ATTLRGTLNKNEQF

D: .
V: TRBV12-3/TRBV12-4
J: TRBJ2-4
CDR3: ASSLAAGHGQY

D: .
V: TRBV5-1
J: TRBJ2-7
CDR3: ASSLDSRTAGLYEQY